The sequence of this T cell receptor beta chain was determined in a study of blood T cell repertoires in COVID-19. Overall study: COVID-19 samples, acute and convalescent, were from the United States, Italy and Spain. Sample material is recorded as cDNA or gDNA derived from T cells, B-cell-depleted T cells, or PBMCs.

The V gene lost 1 base and the J gene lost 1 base, with 18 bases spanning the gap. This CDR3 contains 18 residues. Germline-derived CDR1 and CDR2 are SGHKS and YYEKEE (reference sequence). Original processing notes: It was from reference gene primer amplification that nucleated cell counts were estimated. Assay used: immunoSEQ multiplex PCR; TCRdb lists only in-frame clones, some missing. Clone size and V and J calls were adopted from that table, with D and trimming inferred from the DNA. This sample carries 90,000 to 120,000 clones, about two thirds of them seen once, and the ten largest clones take 1.5% to 2%. This clone was found once.

This clonotype was obtained from a woman aged 40-49 years with acute or convalescent COVID-19. The sequenced sample consisted of peripheral blood. V gene TRBV5-5 combines with J gene TRBJ1-3; D remains ambiguous. The DNA for the CDR3 is TGTGCCAGCAGCTTGTATGTAGCGACCATAATGTCTGGAAACACCATATATTTT. Protein product: CASSLYVATIMSGNTIYF.